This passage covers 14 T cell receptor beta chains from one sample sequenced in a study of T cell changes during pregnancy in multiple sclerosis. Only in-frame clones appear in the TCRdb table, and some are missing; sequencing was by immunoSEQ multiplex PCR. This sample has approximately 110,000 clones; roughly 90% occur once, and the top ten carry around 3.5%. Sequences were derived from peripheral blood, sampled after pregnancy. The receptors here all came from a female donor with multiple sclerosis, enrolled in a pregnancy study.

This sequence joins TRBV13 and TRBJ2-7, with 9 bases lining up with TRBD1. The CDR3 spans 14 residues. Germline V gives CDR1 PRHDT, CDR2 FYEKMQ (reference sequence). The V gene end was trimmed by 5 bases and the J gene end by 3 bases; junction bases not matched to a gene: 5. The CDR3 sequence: CASSPGQGGYEQYF. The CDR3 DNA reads TGTGCCAGCAGCCCGGGACAGGGAGGCTACGAGCAGTACTTC.

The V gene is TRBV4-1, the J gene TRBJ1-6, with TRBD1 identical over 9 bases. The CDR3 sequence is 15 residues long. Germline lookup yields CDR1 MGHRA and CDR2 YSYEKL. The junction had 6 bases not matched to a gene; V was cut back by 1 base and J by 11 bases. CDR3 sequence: CASSQGGTGSTPLHF. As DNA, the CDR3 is TGCGCCAGCAGCCAAGGGGGGACAGGGTCGACACCCCTCCACTTT.

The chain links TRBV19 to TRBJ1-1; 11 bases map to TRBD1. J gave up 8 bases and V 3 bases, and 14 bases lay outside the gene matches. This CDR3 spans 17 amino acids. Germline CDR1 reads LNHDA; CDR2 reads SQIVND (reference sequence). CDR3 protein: CASSIRTGGRERSEAFF. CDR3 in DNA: TGTGCCAGTAGTATCCGGACAGGGGGCCGTGAGAGATCCGAAGCTTTCTTT.

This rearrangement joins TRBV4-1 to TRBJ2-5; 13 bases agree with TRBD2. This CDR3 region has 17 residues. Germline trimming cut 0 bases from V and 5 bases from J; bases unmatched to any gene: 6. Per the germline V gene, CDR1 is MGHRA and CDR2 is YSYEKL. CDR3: CASSQEDETSGGETQYF. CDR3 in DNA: TGCGCCAGCAGCCAAGAGGACGAGACTAGCGGGGGGGAGACCCAGTACTTC.

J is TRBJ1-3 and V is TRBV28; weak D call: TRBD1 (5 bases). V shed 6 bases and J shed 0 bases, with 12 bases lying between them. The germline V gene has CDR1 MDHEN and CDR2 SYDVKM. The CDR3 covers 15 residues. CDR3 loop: CASRAQGYSGNTIYF. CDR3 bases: TGTGCCAGCAGGGCTCAGGGATACTCTGGAAACACCATATATTTT.

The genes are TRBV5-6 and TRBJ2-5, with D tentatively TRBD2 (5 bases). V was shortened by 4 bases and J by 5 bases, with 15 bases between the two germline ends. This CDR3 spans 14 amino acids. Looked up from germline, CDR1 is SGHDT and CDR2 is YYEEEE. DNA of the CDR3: TGTGCCAGCAGCACGAGGGTCCAAGTGGAGACCCAGTACTTC. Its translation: CASSTRVQVETQYF.

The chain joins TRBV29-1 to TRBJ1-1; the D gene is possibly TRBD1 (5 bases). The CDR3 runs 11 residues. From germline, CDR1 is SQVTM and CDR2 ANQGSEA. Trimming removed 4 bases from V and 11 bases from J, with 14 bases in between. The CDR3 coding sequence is TGCAGCGTTGTTCAGGGTTTATCTGCTTTCTTT. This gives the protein CSVVQGLSAFF. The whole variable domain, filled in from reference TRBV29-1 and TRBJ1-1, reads SAVISQKPSRDICQRGTSLTIQCQVDSQVTMMFWYRQQPGQSLTLIATANQGSEATYESGFVIDKFPISRPNLTFSTLTVSNMSPEDSSIYLCSVVQGLSAFFGQGTRLTVV.

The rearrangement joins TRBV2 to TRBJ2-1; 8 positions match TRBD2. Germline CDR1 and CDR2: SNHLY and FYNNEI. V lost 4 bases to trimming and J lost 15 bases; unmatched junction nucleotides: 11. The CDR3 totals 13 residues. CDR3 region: CASSVFLLAGVFF. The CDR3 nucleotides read TGTGCCAGCAGTGTATTCCTCCTAGCGGGTGTGTTCTTC.

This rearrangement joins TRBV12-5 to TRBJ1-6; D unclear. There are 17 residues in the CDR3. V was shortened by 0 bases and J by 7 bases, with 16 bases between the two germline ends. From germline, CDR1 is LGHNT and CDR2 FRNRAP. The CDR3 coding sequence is TGTGCTAGTGGTTTGGTATCGACAAGCAGTACCAATTCACCCCTCCACTTT. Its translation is CASGLVSTSSTNSPLHF.

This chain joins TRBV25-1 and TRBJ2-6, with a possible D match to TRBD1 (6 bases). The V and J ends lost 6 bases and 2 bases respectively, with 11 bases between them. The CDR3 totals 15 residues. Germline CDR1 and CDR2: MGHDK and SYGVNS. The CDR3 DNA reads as TGTGCCAGCAGGCCACAGGGTGCTGGGGCCAACGTCCTGACTTTC. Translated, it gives CASRPQGAGANVLTF.

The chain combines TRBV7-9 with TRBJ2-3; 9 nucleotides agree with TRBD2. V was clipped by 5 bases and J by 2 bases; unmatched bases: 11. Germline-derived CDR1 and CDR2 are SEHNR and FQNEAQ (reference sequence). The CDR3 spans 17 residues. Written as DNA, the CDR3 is TGTGCCAGCAGCATAGAGACAGTAGCGGGGGTCACAGATACGCAGTATTTT. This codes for CASSIETVAGVTDTQYF.

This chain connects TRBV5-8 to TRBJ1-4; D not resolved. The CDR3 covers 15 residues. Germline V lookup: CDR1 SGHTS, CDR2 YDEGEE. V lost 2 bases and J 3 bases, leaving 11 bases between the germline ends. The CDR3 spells CASSFAGKANEKLFF. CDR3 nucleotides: TGTGCCAGCAGCTTCGCGGGAAAGGCTAATGAAAAACTGTTTTTT.

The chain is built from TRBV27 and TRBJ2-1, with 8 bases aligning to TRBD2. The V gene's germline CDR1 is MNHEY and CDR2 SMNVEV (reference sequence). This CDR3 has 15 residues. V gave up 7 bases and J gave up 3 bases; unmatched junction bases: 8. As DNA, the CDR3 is TGTGCCAGCATGCCCGGGACTAGAAGCTACAATGAGCAGTTCTTC. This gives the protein CASMPGTRSYNEQFF.

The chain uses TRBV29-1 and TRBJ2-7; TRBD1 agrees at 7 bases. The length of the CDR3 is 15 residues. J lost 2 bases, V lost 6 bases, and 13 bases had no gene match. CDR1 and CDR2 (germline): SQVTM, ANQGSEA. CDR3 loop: CSVAQIRDSPYEQYF. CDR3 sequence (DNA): TGCAGCGTCGCGCAAATCCGGGACAGTCCCTACGAGCAGTACTTC.